Listed below are T cell receptor beta chains from one sample, sequenced in a study of blood T cell repertoires in COVID-19. Repertoires were generated with immunoSEQ multiplex PCR, while TCRdb's copy carries only in-frame clones and drops some. There are 75,000 to 85,000 clones in the sample; roughly four fifths occur only once, and less than 8.5% lies in the top ten. Sequencing was performed on peripheral blood. The receptors shown here come from a human donor in a cohort sampled during active COVID-19. Each CDR3 is given with its conserved first and last residue. Fields, in order: J gene, clone size, V gene, D gene, CDR3 protein, CDR3 DNA. The D gene is left open where the match is weak. Size is stated for part of the rows, as once, few or many counts, or as a class when the clone is expanded.

j_call: TRBJ2-1; clone_size: .; v_call: TRBV3-1/TRBV3-2; d_call: TRBD2; cdr3_aa: CASSQAQDGRAGEQFF; cdr3_nt: TGTGCCAGCAGCCAAGCACAGGACGGGAGGGCTGGTGAGCAGTTCTTC
j_call: TRBJ1-4; clone_size: .; v_call: TRBV7-2; d_call: TRBD1; cdr3_aa: CASSSGQVGEKLFF; cdr3_nt: TGTGCCAGCAGCTCAGGACAGGTTGGTGAAAAACTGTTTTTT
j_call: TRBJ2-7; clone_size: .; v_call: TRBV4-2; d_call: TRBD2; cdr3_aa: CASSQILAGSSYEQYF; cdr3_nt: TGTGCCAGCAGCCAGATACTAGCGGGGAGCTCCTACGAGCAGTACTTC
j_call: TRBJ1-1; clone_size: .; v_call: TRBV4-1; d_call: .; cdr3_aa: CASSQAGDNFLLNTEAFF; cdr3_nt: TGCGCCAGCAGCCAAGCTGGGGACAACTTCCTACTGAACACTGAAGCTTTCTTT
j_call: TRBJ2-3; clone_size: .; v_call: TRBV29-1; d_call: .; cdr3_aa: CSVEFTDTQYF; cdr3_nt: TGCAGCGTGGAGTTCACAGATACGCAGTATTTT
j_call: TRBJ2-7; clone_size: .; v_call: TRBV6-5; d_call: .; cdr3_aa: CASSYSSTVTYEQYF; cdr3_nt: TGTGCCAGCAGTTACTCGAGTACGGTAACCTACGAGCAGTACTTC
j_call: TRBJ2-7; clone_size: .; v_call: TRBV29-1; d_call: .; cdr3_aa: CSVRSGGPGHEQYF; cdr3_nt: TGCAGCGTCCGCTCGGGGGGCCCTGGGCACGAGCAGTACTTC
j_call: TRBJ2-7; clone_size: .; v_call: TRBV27; d_call: .; cdr3_aa: CASSATWTISYEQYF; cdr3_nt: TGTGCCAGCAGTGCTACATGGACAATCTCCTACGAGCAGTACTTC
j_call: TRBJ1-2; clone_size: .; v_call: TRBV5-4; d_call: TRBD1; cdr3_aa: CASSLGPGEGAGGYTF; cdr3_nt: TGTGCCAGCAGCTTGGGCCCCGGTGAGGGGGCGGGTGGCTACACCTTC
j_call: TRBJ1-5; clone_size: .; v_call: TRBV5-6; d_call: TRBD1; cdr3_aa: CASSSYRGEGNQPQHF; cdr3_nt: TGTGCCAGCAGCTCATACAGGGGCGAGGGCAATCAGCCCCAGCATTTT
j_call: TRBJ2-5; clone_size: .; v_call: TRBV3-1/TRBV3-2; d_call: .; cdr3_aa: CASGPTRYQETQYF; cdr3_nt: TGTGCCAGCGGACCAACTAGGTACCAAGAGACCCAGTACTTC
j_call: TRBJ2-7; clone_size: .; v_call: TRBV12-3/TRBV12-4; d_call: .; cdr3_aa: CASSLGGPYEQYF; cdr3_nt: TGTGCCAGCAGTTTAGGGGGGCCCTACGAGCAGTACTTC
j_call: TRBJ2-7; clone_size: .; v_call: TRBV27; d_call: TRBD1; cdr3_aa: CASSSRDRGPTYEQYF; cdr3_nt: TGTGCCAGCAGTTCCCGGGACAGGGGCCCAACCTACGAGCAGTACTTC
j_call: TRBJ1-4; clone_size: .; v_call: TRBV11-3; d_call: .; cdr3_aa: CASTRTDEKLFF; cdr3_nt: TGTGCCAGCACGAGAACAGATGAAAAACTGTTTTTT
j_call: TRBJ1-1; clone_size: .; v_call: TRBV3-1/TRBV3-2; d_call: .; cdr3_aa: CASSRDTNTEAFF; cdr3_nt: TGTGCCAGCAGCCGGGACACGAACACTGAAGCTTTCTTT
j_call: TRBJ1-1; clone_size: .; v_call: TRBV5-1; d_call: TRBD1; cdr3_aa: CASSPGGQINTEAFF; cdr3_nt: TGCGCCAGCAGCCCCGGGGGACAGATAAACACTGAAGCTTTCTTT
j_call: TRBJ1-5; clone_size: .; v_call: TRBV5-4; d_call: .; cdr3_aa: CASSLDGQASNQPQHF; cdr3_nt: TGTGCCAGCAGCTTGGATGGGCAGGCCAGCAATCAGCCCCAGCATTTT
j_call: TRBJ1-1; clone_size: once; v_call: TRBV3-1/TRBV3-2; d_call: .; cdr3_aa: CASSLFRGDTEAFF; cdr3_nt: TGTGCCAGCAGCCTCTTTCGGGGGGATACTGAAGCTTTCTTT
j_call: TRBJ1-2; clone_size: .; v_call: TRBV6-5; d_call: .; cdr3_aa: CASRELGAGYGYTF; cdr3_nt: TGTGCCAGCAGGGAGCTAGGGGCTGGATATGGCTACACCTTC
j_call: TRBJ1-2; clone_size: .; v_call: TRBV5-6; d_call: .; cdr3_aa: CASSLGQGNYGYTF; cdr3_nt: TGTGCCAGCAGCTTGGGGCAGGGTAACTATGGCTACACCTTC
j_call: TRBJ2-1; clone_size: .; v_call: TRBV7-8; d_call: .; cdr3_aa: CATSPRQGSNEQFF; cdr3_nt: TGTGCCACCTCCCCCCGGCAGGGTTCCAATGAGCAGTTCTTC
j_call: TRBJ1-6; clone_size: .; v_call: TRBV7-3; d_call: .; cdr3_aa: CASSLTMGSPLHF; cdr3_nt: TGTGCCAGCAGCTTAACGATGGGCTCACCCCTCCACTTT
j_call: TRBJ2-7; clone_size: .; v_call: TRBV5-1; d_call: .; cdr3_aa: CASSRDWSSYEQYF; cdr3_nt: TGCGCCAGCAGCCGGGATTGGAGCTCCTACGAGCAGTACTTC
j_call: TRBJ1-2; clone_size: .; v_call: TRBV3-1/TRBV3-2; d_call: .; cdr3_aa: CASSQDRNYGYTF; cdr3_nt: TGTGCCAGCAGTCAAGACAGGAACTATGGCTACACCTTC
j_call: TRBJ2-1; clone_size: once; v_call: TRBV6-5; d_call: .; cdr3_aa: CASNQESSYNEQFF; cdr3_nt: TGTGCCAGCAACCAGGAAAGCTCCTACAATGAGCAGTTCTTC
j_call: TRBJ2-7; clone_size: once; v_call: TRBV25-1; d_call: .; cdr3_aa: CASSDLRGTYEQYF; cdr3_nt: TGTGCCAGCAGTGATCTAAGGGGAACCTACGAGCAGTACTTC
j_call: TRBJ2-7; clone_size: .; v_call: TRBV6-5; d_call: TRBD1; cdr3_aa: CASSYSFNTGVDEQYF; cdr3_nt: TGTGCCAGCAGTTACTCGTTCAACACAGGGGTGGACGAGCAGTACTTC
j_call: TRBJ1-3; clone_size: .; v_call: TRBV7-6; d_call: TRBD1; cdr3_aa: CASSSPTGSGNTIYF; cdr3_nt: TGTGCCAGCAGCTCCCCGACAGGGTCCGGAAACACCATATATTTT
j_call: TRBJ2-7; clone_size: .; v_call: TRBV10-3; d_call: .; cdr3_aa: CAISGGDLRRSYEQYF; cdr3_nt: TGTGCCATCAGTGGGGGGGACTTAAGACGGAGCTACGAGCAGTACTTC
j_call: TRBJ2-5; clone_size: few; v_call: TRBV15; d_call: .; cdr3_aa: CATSRPFGWGEETQYF; cdr3_nt: TGTGCCACCAGCAGACCGTTCGGCTGGGGAGAAGAGACCCAGTACTTC
j_call: TRBJ2-7; clone_size: .; v_call: TRBV9; d_call: TRBD2; cdr3_aa: CASAPGGQGEQYF; cdr3_nt: TGTGCCAGCGCCCCGGGGGGGCAAGGCGAGCAGTACTTC
j_call: TRBJ2-7; clone_size: .; v_call: TRBV4-1; d_call: .; cdr3_aa: CASSQDVGPYEQYF; cdr3_nt: TGCGCCAGCAGCCAAGATGTGGGGCCATACGAGCAGTACTTC
j_call: TRBJ2-1; clone_size: .; v_call: TRBV14; d_call: TRBD2; cdr3_aa: CASSLQRGYNEQFF; cdr3_nt: TGTGCCAGCAGCCTTCAGCGGGGGTACAATGAGCAGTTCTTC
j_call: TRBJ2-7; clone_size: .; v_call: TRBV12-3/TRBV12-4; d_call: .; cdr3_aa: CASSLGGEQYF; cdr3_nt: TGTGCCAGCAGTTTGGGGGGCGAGCAGTACTTC
j_call: TRBJ2-3; clone_size: .; v_call: TRBV4-1; d_call: TRBD2; cdr3_aa: CASSLSGVTDTQYF; cdr3_nt: TGCGCCAGCAGCCTTAGCGGGGTCACAGATACGCAGTATTTT
j_call: TRBJ2-5; clone_size: few; v_call: TRBV5-6; d_call: TRBD1; cdr3_aa: CASSSLQGDWETQYF; cdr3_nt: TGTGCCAGCAGCTCCTTGCAGGGGGATTGGGAGACCCAGTACTTC
j_call: TRBJ1-2; clone_size: .; v_call: TRBV20-1; d_call: .; cdr3_aa: CSAKEAGYTF; cdr3_nt: TGCAGTGCCAAGGAGGCTGGCTACACCTTC
j_call: TRBJ1-5; clone_size: .; v_call: TRBV19; d_call: TRBD1; cdr3_aa: CASTTFARGRSQPQHF; cdr3_nt: TGTGCCAGTACCACCTTCGCCAGGGGGAGAAGTCAGCCCCAGCATTTT
j_call: TRBJ2-7; clone_size: .; v_call: TRBV18; d_call: .; cdr3_aa: CASSPAAGTYYEQYF; cdr3_nt: TGTGCCAGCTCACCCGCCGCCGGGACATACTACGAGCAGTACTTC
j_call: TRBJ1-3; clone_size: few; v_call: TRBV2; d_call: .; cdr3_aa: CAAARELFSGNTIYF; cdr3_nt: TGTGCCGCCGCCAGGGAACTCTTCTCTGGAAACACCATATATTTT
j_call: TRBJ1-1; clone_size: .; v_call: TRBV5-5; d_call: .; cdr3_aa: CASSLATEAFF; cdr3_nt: TGTGCCAGCAGCTTGGCGACAGAAGCTTTCTTT
j_call: TRBJ1-2; clone_size: .; v_call: TRBV13; d_call: TRBD1; cdr3_aa: CASSPRQGRPNYGYTF; cdr3_nt: TGTGCCAGCAGCCCAAGACAGGGCCGTCCTAACTATGGCTACACCTTC
j_call: TRBJ1-2; clone_size: .; v_call: TRBV5-1; d_call: .; cdr3_aa: CASSLGSGVDYGYTF; cdr3_nt: TGCGCCAGCAGCTTGGGGTCAGGGGTGGACTATGGCTACACCTTC
j_call: TRBJ1-2; clone_size: .; v_call: TRBV3-1/TRBV3-2; d_call: TRBD1; cdr3_aa: CASSHRGGSGYGYTF; cdr3_nt: TGTGCCAGCAGCCACCGAGGGGGCTCCGGCTATGGCTACACCTTC
j_call: TRBJ1-1; clone_size: .; v_call: TRBV5-1; d_call: .; cdr3_aa: CASSLEPGRAAEAFF; cdr3_nt: TGCGCCAGCAGCTTGGAACCAGGGCGCGCGGCTGAAGCTTTCTTT